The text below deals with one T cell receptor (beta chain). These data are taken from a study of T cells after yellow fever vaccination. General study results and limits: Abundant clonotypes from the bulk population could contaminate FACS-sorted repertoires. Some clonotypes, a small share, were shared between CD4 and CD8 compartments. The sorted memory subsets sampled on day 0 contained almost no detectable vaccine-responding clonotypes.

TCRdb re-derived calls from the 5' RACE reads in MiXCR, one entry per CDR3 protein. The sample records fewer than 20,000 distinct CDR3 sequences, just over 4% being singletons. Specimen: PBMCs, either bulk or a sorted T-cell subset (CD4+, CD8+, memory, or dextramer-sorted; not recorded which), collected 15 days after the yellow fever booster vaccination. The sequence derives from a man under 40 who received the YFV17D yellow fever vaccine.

This chain's CDR3 is CSGGAGIEQYF. CDR3 DNA: TGCAGCGGTGGGGCGGGGATCGAGCAGTACTTC. This rearrangement joins TRBV29-1 to TRBJ2-7; tentatively, D is TRBD2 (6 bases). Germline values: CDR1 SQVTM, CDR2 ANQGSEA. The CDR3 is 11 residues long. V shed 7 bases and J shed 6 bases, with 13 bases lying between them.